This T cell receptor beta chain was captured by sequencing in a study of T-cell reconstitution after alpha-beta-depleted transplantation in children. Turning to this clonotype: Its antigen is undetermined. Being one base from a much bigger clone, this may be a read error.

Study outcomes and limitations: In patients about two months after transplant, alpha-beta T cells reportedly arose from several hundred expanded graft clones. Day-60 TCRbeta diversity that was high in some patients was derived from surviving recipient T cells and thymic progenitors. T-cell numbers and diversity, one year after transplant, stemmed largely from T cells that were newly produced.

Unique molecular identifiers tagged the TCRbeta library. TCRdb called the PCR reads again in MiXCR, with one record for every CDR3 protein. The table shows hundreds of thousands of distinct CDR3 sequences, with approximately 10% occurring only once. This CDR3 has 13 amino acids. Germline V gene sequence: CDR1 SGHTA, CDR2 FQGNSA. V gene TRBV7-2 combines with J gene TRBJ2-3, with D unresolved. The better agreement between TRBJ1-5 and the DNA end casts doubt on the J call. This TCR was recovered from a male patient aged 2 to 9 who had a stem cell transplant for chronic granulomatous disease, so the T cells may come from the graft donor. Material: peripheral blood, obtained 180 days after TCRalphabeta/CD19-depleted stem cell transplant. CDR3 sequence reads: CASSLMPLHTQHF. The CDR3 region has the DNA TGTGCCAGCAGCTTAATGCCGCTTCATACGCAGCATTTT.